This T cell receptor (beta chain) derives from a study of B cell selection in AIRE deficiency. TCRdb's table, derived via immunoSEQ multiplex PCR, lists solely in-frame clones and lacks some. The data show over 20,000 clones, more than 95% seen once. CD4+CD127+ cells were sorted as the conventional CD4 T cells. The CDR3 has 15 amino acids. The germline V gene has CDR1 SGHTA and CDR2 FQGNSA. With 1 base removed from V and 5 bases from J, the gap between germline ends came to 14 bases. The rearrangement uses TRBV7-2 and TRBJ2-5; D might be TRBD2 (5 bases). The source is a human donor with AIRE deficiency. Sequencing was performed on conventional CD4+ T cells sorted from PBMCs. The CDR3 loop reads CASSLGSGIRETQYF. Here the CDR3 DNA reads TGTGCCAGCAGCTTAGGCTCCGGGATTCGGGAGACCCAGTACTTC.